This TCR beta chain is from a study of cytomegalovirus exposure and HLA in healthy donors. In the PCR, 60 Vbeta and 13 Jbeta primers were used. Sequencing used immunoSEQ multiplex PCR; TCRdb keeps in-frame clones, though not all of them. The sample consists of tens of thousands of clones, roughly 79% of them appearing once. In germline, CDR1 is LNHDA, CDR2 SQIVND (reference sequence). With 5 bases clipped from V and 0 bases from J, the junction kept 7 bases outside the gene matches. The CDR3 has 16 residues. The study, taken as a whole, reports: A later analysis showed HLA-associated TCR beta chains outstripping equally common others in clonal expansion. A missense variant in DCLRE1C was later tied to TCR beta V- and J-gene trimming. High sensitivity and specificity were reportedly achieved when the classifier diagnosed cytomegalovirus status. A later analysis reported that several of the most significant clusters appeared to be linked to common viral pathogens, among them Epstein-Barr virus.

This clone was counted only a few times. Its antigen is undetermined. The chain carries TRBV19 and TRBJ1-3, with 7 bases identical to TRBD1. Material for sequencing was PBMCs. The sequence was collected from a man between 45 and 60 years old in good health and CMV-seronegative. Written as DNA, the CDR3 is TGTGCCAGTAGTTGGGGACAGAGAAGCTCTGGAAACACCATATATTTT. Translating gives CASSWGQRSSGNTIYF.